The rows below give T cell receptor beta chains drawn from one sample of a study of blood T cell repertoires in COVID-19. Clones were read by immunoSEQ multiplex PCR, and TCRdb kept only the in-frame ones, dropping some. In the table there are 95,000 to 150,000 clones, over 70% of which are singletons. Material: peripheral blood. These receptors were collected from a man older than 75 with active or convalescent COVID-19. CDR3s include the opening cysteine and the closing phenylalanine or tryptophan. Each record gives: D gene, V gene, J gene, clone size, CDR3 protein, CDR3 DNA. D genes are given only for firm matches. Clone size, where shown, is once, few, many, or a class for clones that have expanded.

TRBD1,TRBV6-5,TRBJ2-5,.,CASRQGAKTQYF,TGTGCCAGCCGACAGGGGGCAAAGACCCAGTACTTC
.,TRBV28,TRBJ1-4,.,CASSLVGVNEKLFF,TGTGCCAGCAGCCTTGTCGGGGTTAATGAAAAACTGTTTTTT
.,TRBV5-5,TRBJ2-5,once,CASSLSSLLGKETQYF,TGTGCCAGCAGCTTGTCCAGTCTACTAGGAAAAGAGACCCAGTACTTC
TRBD2,TRBV4-3,TRBJ2-7,.,CASSQFLPGLAGTYEQYF,TGCGCCAGCAGCCAGTTTTTACCGGGACTAGCGGGGACCTACGAGCAGTACTTC
.,TRBV6-5,TRBJ1-1,.,CASKTGYMNTEAFF,TGTGCCAGCAAAACAGGATACATGAACACTGAAGCTTTCTTT
TRBD1,TRBV28,TRBJ1-2,.,CASQRGQGVGYTF,TGTGCCAGCCAGAGGGGGCAGGGGGTTGGCTACACCTTC
.,TRBV11-2,TRBJ1-2,.,CASSLEENNYGYTF,TGTGCCAGCAGCTTAGAGGAGAATAACTATGGCTACACCTTC
.,TRBV9,TRBJ2-1,.,CASSVQVFGGNEQFF,TGTGCCAGCAGCGTACAGGTTTTTGGTGGCAATGAGCAGTTCTTC
TRBD1,TRBV27,TRBJ2-1,.,CASSPTFSTGYNEQFF,TGTGCCAGCAGTCCGACCTTCTCGACAGGGTACAATGAGCAGTTCTTC
.,TRBV18,TRBJ1-4,few,CASSLGPQGREKLFF,TGTGCCAGCTCACTCGGACCACAGGGACGGGAAAAACTGTTTTTT
TRBD1,TRBV12-3/TRBV12-4,TRBJ1-5,.,CASRGQGNQPQHF,TGTGCCAGCAGGGGACAGGGGAATCAGCCCCAGCATTTT
.,TRBV5-1,TRBJ2-7,.,CASSLGISGFEQYF,TGCGCCAGCAGCCTGGGAATCTCAGGGTTCGAGCAGTACTTC
.,TRBV5-6,TRBJ2-3,once,CASSSKGTYTDTQYF,TGTGCCAGCAGCTCAAAAGGGACATACACAGATACGCAGTATTTT
TRBD1,TRBV4-3,TRBJ2-1,.,CASSQEGGRAISYNEQFF,TGCGCCAGCAGCCAAGAAGGGGGCAGGGCAATCTCCTACAATGAGCAGTTCTTC
.,TRBV27,TRBJ2-7,.,CASSPTGLLFGYEQYF,TGTGCCAGCAGTCCCACGGGACTCTTATTCGGGTACGAGCAGTACTTC
.,TRBV11-1,TRBJ2-2,.,CASSLDRLVNTGELFF,TGTGCCAGCAGCTTAGATCGACTCGTCAACACCGGGGAGCTGTTTTTT
TRBD2,TRBV9,TRBJ2-3,.,CASSVSGGALTDTQYF,TGTGCCAGCAGCGTAAGCGGGGGGGCCTTAACAGATACGCAGTATTTT
TRBD1,TRBV4-1,TRBJ1-6,few,CASSPGTGLSNSPLHF,TGCGCCAGCAGCCCCGGGACAGGGCTGAGTAATTCACCCCTCCACTTT
.,TRBV7-8,TRBJ1-2,.,CASSRQASGGYTF,TGTGCCAGCAGCCGGCAGGCCTCGGGAGGCTACACCTTC
.,TRBV3-1/TRBV3-2,TRBJ1-5,.,CASSGFGREGNQPQHF,TGTGCCAGCAGCGGCTTCGGCAGGGAGGGTAATCAGCCCCAGCATTTT
.,TRBV10-1,TRBJ2-5,.,CASSERGLRRLKETQYF,TGCGCCAGCAGTGAGAGGGGCCTTCGACGGCTCAAAGAGACCCAGTACTTC
.,TRBV12-3/TRBV12-4,TRBJ1-4,.,CASSPGGSEKLFF,TGTGCCAGCAGTCCGGGTGGGAGTGAAAAACTGTTTTTT
TRBD1,TRBV7-2,TRBJ1-5,.,CASSWTGGAGQPQHF,TGTGCCAGCAGCTGGACAGGGGGCGCAGGGCAGCCCCAGCATTTT
TRBD2,TRBV6-2/TRBV6-3,TRBJ2-5,.,CASSYSTSGHQETQYF,TGTGCCAGCAGTTACTCGACTAGCGGGCACCAAGAGACCCAGTACTTC
TRBD1,TRBV4-1,TRBJ2-7,.,CASSLKGQGGYEQYF,TGCGCCAGCAGCCTAAAGGGACAGGGGGGCTACGAGCAGTACTTC
.,TRBV2,TRBJ1-1,.,CASSEGPQGTEAFF,TGTGCCAGCAGTGAAGGCCCCCAGGGCACTGAAGCTTTCTTT
.,TRBV18,TRBJ2-1,once,CASSPPAGVCYNEQFF,TGTGCCAGCTCACCTCCTGCCGGGGTCTGCTACAATGAGCAGTTCTTC
.,TRBV6-2/TRBV6-3,TRBJ2-1,.,CASSTKGVAAHSYNEQFF,TGTGCCAGCAGTACTAAGGGGGTGGCGGCTCACTCCTACAATGAGCAGTTCTTC
TRBD1,TRBV10-3,TRBJ1-2,.,CAISLDRGKGYGYTF,TGTGCCATCAGCCTGGACAGGGGAAAGGGGTATGGCTACACCTTC
TRBD2,TRBV28,TRBJ2-3,.,CASSSTSGGDTDTQYF,TGTGCCAGCAGTTCGACTAGCGGGGGAGACACAGATACGCAGTATTTT
.,TRBV11-3,TRBJ2-2,.,CASSFSGTHTGELFF,TGTGCCAGCAGCTTTTCGGGTACCCACACCGGGGAGCTGTTTTTT
.,TRBV9,TRBJ2-1,.,CASSPSLGEQFF,TGTGCCAGCAGCCCTAGCTTGGGTGAGCAGTTCTTC
TRBD2,TRBV3-1/TRBV3-2,TRBJ2-1,.,CASSPTSGGTNEQFF,TGTGCCAGCAGCCCGACTAGCGGGGGGACCAATGAGCAGTTCTTC
.,TRBV11-2,TRBJ2-3,.,CASSFLPGLNTDTQYF,TGTGCCAGCAGCTTCTTGCCGGGACTCAACACAGATACGCAGTATTTT
TRBD1,TRBV3-1/TRBV3-2,TRBJ2-7,.,CASSPHAGGVEQYF,TGTGCCAGCAGCCCACACGCAGGGGGCGTCGAGCAGTACTTC
TRBD1,TRBV6-6,TRBJ1-2,.,CASSQPGQGAVGYTF,TGTGCCAGCAGTCAGCCGGGACAGGGGGCGGTTGGCTACACCTTC
.,TRBV18,TRBJ2-2,.,CASSPGEQTGELFF,TGTGCCAGCTCACCTGGCGAACAGACCGGGGAGCTGTTTTTT
.,TRBV7-9,TRBJ2-3,.,CASSTPRRGGTDTQYF,TGTGCCAGCAGCACACCTCGGAGAGGTGGCACAGATACGCAGTATTTT
.,TRBV2,TRBJ2-6,once,CASIGSGANVLTF,TGTGCCAGCATCGGCTCTGGGGCCAACGTCCTGACTTTC
.,TRBV5-1,TRBJ1-5,.,CASSLGQNNQPQHF,TGCGCCAGCAGCTTGGGGCAGAACAATCAGCCCCAGCATTTT
.,TRBV4-1,TRBJ1-5,.,CASSQVRDQPQHF,TGCGCCAGCAGCCAAGTTCGAGATCAGCCCCAGCATTTT
TRBD1,TRBV2,TRBJ2-7,many,CATQRIETGGNEQYF,TGTGCCACTCAACGCATTGAGACAGGGGGCAACGAGCAGTACTTC
.,TRBV9,TRBJ1-1,.,CASSATGLNTEAFF,TGTGCCAGCAGCGCCACAGGGCTGAACACTGAAGCTTTCTTT
TRBD1,TRBV25-1,TRBJ1-4,.,CASSVPGQGGEKLFF,TGTGCCAGCAGTGTCCCGGGACAGGGTGGAGAAAAACTGTTTTTT
.,TRBV4-1,TRBJ2-1,.,CASSQAVTVSYNEQFF,TGCGCCAGCAGCCAAGCCGTGACAGTCTCCTACAATGAGCAGTTCTTC
.,TRBV7-2,TRBJ1-2,.,CASSADLLLGYTF,TGTGCCAGCAGCGCAGACTTATTGCTCGGCTACACCTTC
TRBD2,TRBV9,TRBJ2-3,.,CASSSGGSSTDTQYF,TGTGCCAGCAGCAGCGGGGGGTCGAGCACAGATACGCAGTATTTT
TRBD1,TRBV7-2,TRBJ2-7,once,CASTQDRIEQYF,TGTGCCAGCACCCAGGACAGGATCGAGCAGTACTTC
TRBD1,TRBV6-5,TRBJ2-5,.,CASRKPPDRGTQYF,TGTGCCAGCAGAAAGCCACCGGACAGGGGGACCCAGTACTTC
TRBD2,TRBV19,TRBJ2-1,.,CASSILPAGGSYNEQFF,TGTGCCAGTAGTATATTACCAGCGGGGGGCTCCTACAATGAGCAGTTCTTC
.,TRBV2,TRBJ2-5,.,CASRPGTSQETQYF,TGTGCCAGCAGGCCAGGGACTTCTCAAGAGACCCAGTACTTC
.,TRBV27,TRBJ2-2,.,CASSFVGQWTGELFF,TGTGCCAGCAGTTTTGTCGGTCAATGGACCGGGGAGCTGTTTTTT
TRBD2,TRBV9,TRBJ2-2,.,CASSVSGANTGELFF,TGTGCCAGCAGCGTCAGCGGGGCAAACACCGGGGAGCTGTTTTTT
.,TRBV5-4,TRBJ2-3,.,CASSFTAGTDTQYF,TGTGCCAGCAGCTTTACAGCGGGCACAGATACGCAGTATTTT
.,TRBV9,TRBJ2-1,.,CASSVADYLYNEQFF,TGTGCCAGCAGCGTTGCGGACTACCTTTACAATGAGCAGTTCTTC
.,TRBV20-1,TRBJ1-1,.,CSARDHEAFF,TGCAGTGCTAGAGACCATGAAGCTTTCTTT
.,TRBV10-3,TRBJ1-3,.,CAIRGGPGESGNTIYF,TGTGCCATCAGGGGCGGCCCGGGGGAATCTGGAAACACCATATATTTT
.,TRBV11-2,TRBJ2-1,.,CASSLVLAEQFF,TGTGCCAGCAGCTTAGTATTGGCTGAGCAGTTCTTC
.,TRBV24-1,TRBJ2-7,.,CARSDEQYF,TGTGCCCGGTCGGACGAGCAGTACTTC
.,TRBV18,TRBJ1-3,.,CASSPRRVKDSGNTIYF,TGTGCCAGCTCACCACGCAGGGTAAAGGACTCTGGAAACACCATATATTTT